This T cell receptor (beta chain) emerged from a study of T cell responses to AZD1222 COVID-19 vaccine (dated by TCRdb to the early 2020s). About the study as a whole: TCR sequencing was performed for 230 to 250 trial participants, of whom some 200 were given two doses of AZD1222 and about 25 were given two doses of MenACWY control vaccine. Trial participants were enrolled by age into 18-55, 56-69 and 70-plus year subgroups, with approximately 150, 28 and 58 TCR-sequenced participants respectively.

Results the study describes overall, beyond this receptor: The 56-69-year group was small, and its depth increase did not reach significance, likely because of low power. Because no day 14 peak-response samples were available, repertoires were characterized only after the peak T cell response. Conclusions about previously exposed vaccinees were limited because only a handful of AZD1222 recipients were SARS-CoV-2 seropositive at baseline. A significant rise in spike-specific TCR breadth and depth was observed after two AZD1222 doses relative to day 0 and relative to MenACWY recipients. Participants were mostly white British and included more females than males, and it was suggested by the authors that clonal diversity may have been underestimated. Epitopes outside the regions mutated in the B.1.351 and B.1.1.7 variants were reportedly recognized by nearly half of the unique spike-specific TCRs. Vaccine-associated CD4 TCRs spanned the whole spike protein, with dominant responses in regions 160-218 and 743-854.

What this sample's time point label stands for: about 28 days (+/-7) after the second vaccine dose. AZD1222 recipients with second doses at about 4 weeks or about 12 weeks were pooled, because spike-specific TCR depth and breadth did not differ between schedules. Vaccinee samples were obtained from the UK trials COV001 and COV002, which included a single-blind randomized controlled phase 2/3 trial of AZD1222 (ChAdOx1 nCoV-19) in healthy adults. For TCRbeta chain sequencing, PBMC samples were collected from trial participants at day 0 and at day 28 after the second dose. Regarding this clone: The target of this receptor is not known. Nothing much larger sits one base from this clone, and base qualities are not available.

The CDR3 runs 14 residues from the cysteine to the phenylalanine. Only the CDR3 region is kept as DNA, spanning 42 bases read in frame from base 1. Germline trimming amounts to 3 bases on V and 7 bases on J, with 7 as the count of junction bases outside the gene matches. Per the germline V gene (reference sequence), SGHNT is the CDR1 and YYREEE is the CDR2. The CDR3 regions of human TCRbeta chains were analyzed by immunosequencing. The original methods were these. Repertoire TCRs were matched against a reference library of SARS-CoV-2-specific TCRs generated with the MIRA antigen-specificity platform. Breadth was defined as the fraction of unique TCRs that were SARS-CoV-2-associated. Depth was defined as the fraction of total T cells that were SARS-CoV-2-associated. Using the MIRA data, each spike-specific TCR was mapped to the spike region that the TCR reacts to and placed in a CD4 or CD8 class. Log10-transformed breadth and depth values were compared by one-way ANOVA with Sidak's multiple comparisons tests. Held by TCRdb, this immuneACCESS table contains in-frame sequences only and omits some clones. Under half of the omission traces to an unresolved V gene where checked; the cause of the rest is unknown. The DNA gave D and trimming, while V, J and clone size come from that table. The sample has more than 85,000 clones on record, about 90% of them singletons. The leading ten clones occupy more than 14% of the sample.

This TCR derives from an adult who received the AZD1222 COVID-19 vaccine. The V and J segments used are TRBV5-4 and TRBJ2-7, with 10 bases aligning to TRBD1. The source was peripheral blood, collected 28 days after the second AZD1222 dose. The nucleotide sequence is given as TGTGCCAGCAGCTCGGGACAGGGGATGAGGGAGCAGTACTTC. It translates as CASSSGQGMREQYF.